This entry concerns a single T cell receptor beta chain. One junction end does not reproduce the germline sequence, and a read error may be involved. With a J-beta primer mix and a sample-barcoded 5' primer, a second PCR ran 7 to 11 cycles. TCRdb redid the calling of the 5' RACE reads with MiXCR, one entry per CDR3 protein. The table has 1 million to 1.2 million distinct CDR3 sequences, roughly two fifths seen once; the top ten hold under 15%. The source of the sample is a study of blood T cells in healthy people across ages. Germline V lookup: CDR1 SGHNT, CDR2 YYREEE (reference sequence). The CDR3 loop spans 16 amino acids.

The clonotype was recovered from a man in his late teens or twenties in good health. This chain joins TRBV5-4 and TRBJ2-1; possibly TRBD1 for D (7 bases). The J call may be in error: the DNA end matches TRBJ2-7 better. Sequenced material: blood. Here the CDR3 DNA reads TGTGCCAGCACCTTGAGGCAGGGGGGCTCCTACAATGAGCAGTACTTC. As protein: CASTLRQGGSYNEQYF.